This note documents a single T cell receptor (beta chain) sequence. Its target antigen remains unknown. No base-level quality is on record; no much larger clone is a single base apart. Explained via the paper, the time point label denotes: week 35, safety follow-up. A 20-mer mutant IDH1 peptide at 300 micrograms in Montanide made up each vaccine dose, which was injected subcutaneously together with topical imiquimod. Eight vaccinations were administered to patients in weeks 1, 3, 5, 7, 11, 15, 19 and 23, corresponding to visits V03 through V10. The donors had newly diagnosed IDH1-mutant astrocytomas of WHO grade 3 or 4 that showed loss of nuclear ATRX. The samples were drawn from NOA16, a multicentre, single-arm, open-label phase I trial in Germany that tested a mutant IDH1 peptide vaccine in humans for the first time. Genomic DNA for TCRB sequencing was extracted from EDTA blood using the DNeasy Blood and Tissue Kit.

CDR3 length: 15 amino acids, cysteine to phenylalanine. The retained sequence is limited to the CDR3, 45 bases, with the frame set at the first base. V is reduced by 5 bases and J by 0 bases, leaving a spacing of 11 bases between them. CDR1 and CDR2 (LNHDA, SQIVND) derive from the germline V gene (reference sequence). The record originates from a study of a mutant IDH1 vaccine in newly diagnosed glioma (dated by TCRdb to 2020 to 2022). Regarding the study in general: In the chemotherapy-containing groups, vaccination started alongside temozolomide cycles, whereas in patients who had radiotherapy alone it started 4-6 weeks after radiotherapy. Six visits were used for peripheral blood collection: V03 (baseline), V05, V07, V10, V12 and V13. Of the approximately 35 treated patients, approximately 62% were male and about 40% were female, and the mean age was roughly 40 years. Longitudinal TCRB deep sequencing was done for some 26 treated patients, wherever samples were available for exploratory analyses. Prior to enrollment, patients had been given standard therapy consisting of radiotherapy alone, temozolomide alone, or radiochemotherapy with temozolomide, with the combination given to most patients. The week-35 safety follow-up was designated visit V12, and the week-47 end of study was designated visit V13.

Beyond this particular receptor, the publication reports: The authors stated that sample limitations prevented analyses of patient blood samples from being reproduced. Across multiple MHC alleles, vaccine-induced immune responses were seen in about 93% of patients. Availability determined which PBMC samples were chosen for TCRB deep sequencing. Pseudoprogression seemed to be unrelated to changes in the top peripheral T cell clonotypes found by TCRB sequencing.

The library relied on the immunoSEQ multiplex PCR assay. Following the manufacturer's protocol, the hsTCRB Kit was used to amplify rearranged TCR beta chain sequences. An Illumina MiSeq was used to sequence the TCRB libraries. Regarding the original processing steps: Demultiplexing, trimming and gene mapping were performed with the kit vendor's proprietary platform. This immuneACCESS table, as held by TCRdb, lists in-frame sequences with V and J called but not all clones. Of the missing ones, under half trace to an unresolved V gene in checked studies; the others have no known cause. V and J calls and clone size are given by that table; D and trimming were obtained from the DNA. The sample includes tens of thousands of clones, with around nine tenths observed a single time. The ten largest clonotypes hold roughly 2% of the sample.

The sample in question was PBMCs, obtained from a glioma patient whose treatment included an IDH1 peptide vaccine. This sequence originates from a man aged 30-40 years with glioma. The chain uses TRBV19 and TRBJ1-5, with no confident D gene call. The CDR3 protein: CASSLTWSSNQPQHF. In nucleotides, the sequence is TGTGCCAGTAGTCTAACATGGAGTAGCAATCAGCCCCAGCATTTT.